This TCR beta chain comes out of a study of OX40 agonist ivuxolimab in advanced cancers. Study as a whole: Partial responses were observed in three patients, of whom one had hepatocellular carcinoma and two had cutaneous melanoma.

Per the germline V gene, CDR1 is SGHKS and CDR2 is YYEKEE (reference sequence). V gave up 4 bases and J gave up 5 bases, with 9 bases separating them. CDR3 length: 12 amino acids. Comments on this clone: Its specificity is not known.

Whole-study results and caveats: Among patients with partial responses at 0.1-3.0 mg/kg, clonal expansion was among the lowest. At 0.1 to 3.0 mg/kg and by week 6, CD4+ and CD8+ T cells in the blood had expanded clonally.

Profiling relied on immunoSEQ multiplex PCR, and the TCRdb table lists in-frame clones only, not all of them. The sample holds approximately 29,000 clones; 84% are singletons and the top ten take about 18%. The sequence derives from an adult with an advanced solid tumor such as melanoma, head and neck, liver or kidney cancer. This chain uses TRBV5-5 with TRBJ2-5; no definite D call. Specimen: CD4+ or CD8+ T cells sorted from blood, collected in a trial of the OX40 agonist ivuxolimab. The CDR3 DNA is TGTGCCAGCAGCGGCATGCTGGAGACCCAGTACTTC. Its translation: CASSGMLETQYF. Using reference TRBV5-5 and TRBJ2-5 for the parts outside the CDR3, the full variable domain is DAGVTQSPTHLIKTRGQQVTLRCSPISGHKSVSWYQQVLGQGPQFIFQYYEKEERGRGNFPDRFSARQFPNYSSELNVNALLLGDSALYLCASSGMLETQYFGPGTRLLVL.